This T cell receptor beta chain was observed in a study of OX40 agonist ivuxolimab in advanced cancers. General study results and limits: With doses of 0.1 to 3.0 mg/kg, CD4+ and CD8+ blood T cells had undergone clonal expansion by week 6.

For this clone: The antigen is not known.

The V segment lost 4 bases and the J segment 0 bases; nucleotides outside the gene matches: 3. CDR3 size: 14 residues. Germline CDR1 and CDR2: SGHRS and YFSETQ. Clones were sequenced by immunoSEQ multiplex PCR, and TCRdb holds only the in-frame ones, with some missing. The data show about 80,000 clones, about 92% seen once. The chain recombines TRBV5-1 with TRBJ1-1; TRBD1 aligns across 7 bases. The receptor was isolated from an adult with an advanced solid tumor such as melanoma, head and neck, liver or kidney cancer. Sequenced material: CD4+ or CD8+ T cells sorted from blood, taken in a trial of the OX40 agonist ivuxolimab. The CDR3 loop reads CASSPGGMNTEAFF. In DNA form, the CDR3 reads TGCGCCAGCAGCCCAGGGGGGATGAACACTGAAGCTTTCTTT.